This TCR beta chain was identified in a study of metastatic and nonmetastatic thyroid tumors. Source study methods: Clinicopathological groups of papillary thyroid cancer showed CDR3 differences that were used to build a distant-metastasis classifier. TCRdb reprocessed the PCR reads via MiXCR. TCRdb, not the original authors, processed these V and J calls. Of under 25,000 clones listed, around 19% are singletons. Study outcomes and limitations: Reported TCR beta diversity, measured in blood and tumor, was significantly higher for malignant thyroid tumors than for benign nodules.

By proportion, this clone is medium-sized. Its matching antigen is unknown. The germline V and J ends were trimmed by 4 bases and 4 bases, with 8 bases remaining between them. The CDR3 spans 12 residues. CDR1 and CDR2 (germline): MNHNS, SASEGT. Each patient came to thyroid surgery without any prior treatment (of any kind). This clonotype was obtained from a female donor with papillary thyroid cancer or a benign thyroid nodule (not recorded which). Some clones in this sample may be carry-over from other donors' samples. The V call is TRBV6-1, the J call TRBJ2-7, with D possibly matching TRBD1 (5 bases). The material sequenced was blood. The CDR3 loop is CASSGGIYEQYF. CDR3 sequence (DNA): TGTGCCAGCAGTGGGGGCATTTACGAGCAGTACTTC.